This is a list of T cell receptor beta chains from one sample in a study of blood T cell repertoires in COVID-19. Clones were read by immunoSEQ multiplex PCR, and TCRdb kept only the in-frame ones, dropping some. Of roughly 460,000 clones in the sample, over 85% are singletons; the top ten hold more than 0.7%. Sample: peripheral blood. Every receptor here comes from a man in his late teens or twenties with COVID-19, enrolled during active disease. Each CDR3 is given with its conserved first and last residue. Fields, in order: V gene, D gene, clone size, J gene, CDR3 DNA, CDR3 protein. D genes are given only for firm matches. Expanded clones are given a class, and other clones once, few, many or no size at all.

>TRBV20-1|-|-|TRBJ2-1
TGCAGTGCTTTTCGGAATGAGCAGTTCTTC
CSAFRNEQFF
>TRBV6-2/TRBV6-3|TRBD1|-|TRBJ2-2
TGTGCCAGCAGTCTCAACCGGGACAGTGTAGGGACCGGGGAGCTGTTTTTT
CASSLNRDSVGTGELFF
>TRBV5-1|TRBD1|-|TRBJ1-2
TGCGCCAGCAGCTCGGGACAGGAGTATGGCTACACCTTC
CASSSGQEYGYTF
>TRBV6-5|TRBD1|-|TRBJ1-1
TGTGCCAGCAGTTCGCTTGGCAGACAGGGGGGCACTGAAGCTTTCTTT
CASSSLGRQGGTEAFF
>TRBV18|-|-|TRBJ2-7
TGTGCCAGCTCACCGCGGACAGACTACGAGCAGTACTTC
CASSPRTDYEQYF
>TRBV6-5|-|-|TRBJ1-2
TGTGCCACCAGAAAGGAAACAGGCTATGGCTACACCTTC
CATRKETGYGYTF
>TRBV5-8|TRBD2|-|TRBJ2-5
TGTGCCAGCAGCTACGGACTAGCGGCCCAAGAGACCCAGTACTTC
CASSYGLAAQETQYF
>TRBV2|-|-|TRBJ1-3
TGTGCCAGCACTAGGACAGCAGAATTCTCTGGAAACACCATATATTTT
CASTRTAEFSGNTIYF
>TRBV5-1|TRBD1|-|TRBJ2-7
TGCGCCAGCAGCTTCGGGGACAGGAGCTCCTACGAGCAGTACTTC
CASSFGDRSSYEQYF
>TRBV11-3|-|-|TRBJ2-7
TGTGCCAGCAGCTTAGCCTCGCGGGGAGATTACGAGCAGTACTTC
CASSLASRGDYEQYF
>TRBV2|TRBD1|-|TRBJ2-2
TGTGCCAGCAGCGCAGGACAGGGAGGCACCGGGGAGCTGTTTTTT
CASSAGQGGTGELFF
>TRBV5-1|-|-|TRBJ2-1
TGCGCCAGCAGCTTGGACGGCCCTAGGGGCAATGAGCAGTTCTTC
CASSLDGPRGNEQFF
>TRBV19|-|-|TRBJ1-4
TGTGCCAGTAGTGGACAGGAAAAACTGTTTTTT
CASSGQEKLFF
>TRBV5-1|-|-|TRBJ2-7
TGCGCCAGCAGCTTGGAACCGCAAGCCGAGCAGTACTTC
CASSLEPQAEQYF
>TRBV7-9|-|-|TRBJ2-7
TGTGCCACCACCCCCCTAGCGAAGCCCTACGAGCAGTACTTC
CATTPLAKPYEQYF
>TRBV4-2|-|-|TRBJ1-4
TGTGCCAGCAGCCAAGAAATGGGGGGATCTCGAACTAATGAAAAACTGTTTTTT
CASSQEMGGSRTNEKLFF
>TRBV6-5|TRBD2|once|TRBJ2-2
TGTGCCAGCAGTTACGAAGGGACTAGCGGTTCCGGGGAGCTGTTTTTT
CASSYEGTSGSGELFF
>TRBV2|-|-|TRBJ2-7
TGTGCCAGCAGTGACAGGGGTGGTTATATTAAGCAGTACTTC
CASSDRGGYIKQYF
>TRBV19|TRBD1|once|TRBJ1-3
TGTGCCAGTAGCCCGGACAGGGACCGAAACACCATATATTTT
CASSPDRDRNTIYF
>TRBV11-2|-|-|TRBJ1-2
TGTGCCAGCAGCGGAGGAACAGGGATTGGCTACACCTTC
CASSGGTGIGYTF
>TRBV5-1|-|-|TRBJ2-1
TGCGCCAGCAGAAACTGGAGGGACCGCAATGAGCAGTTCTTC
CASRNWRDRNEQFF
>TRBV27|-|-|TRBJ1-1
TGTGCCAGCAGTTTAACGGTCAGGTTTAACACTGAAGCTTTCTTT
CASSLTVRFNTEAFF
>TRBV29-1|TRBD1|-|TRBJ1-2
TGCAGCGCCACTGGACAGGGGTTCTCTTATGGCTACACCTTC
CSATGQGFSYGYTF
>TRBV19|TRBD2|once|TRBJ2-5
TGTGCCAGTAGTATAAACGGGGGGGAAGAGACCCAGTACTTC
CASSINGGEETQYF
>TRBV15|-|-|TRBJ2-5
TGTGCCACCAGCAGAGGCAGAGAGACCCAGTACTTC
CATSRGRETQYF
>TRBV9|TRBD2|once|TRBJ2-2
TGTGCCAGCACCCCGGGACTAGCGGGAGAGGGTACCGGGGAGCTGTTTTTT
CASTPGLAGEGTGELFF
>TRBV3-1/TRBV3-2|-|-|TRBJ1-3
TGTGCCAGCAGCTACCCTGGGGCCGGAAACACCATATATTTT
CASSYPGAGNTIYF
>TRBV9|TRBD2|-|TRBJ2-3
TGTGCCAGCAGCCCCCAGGTGGCGGGAGCTTCAGATACGCAGTATTTT
CASSPQVAGASDTQYF
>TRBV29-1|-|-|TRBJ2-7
TGCAGCGCTCTGGACACCTCCTACGAGCAGTACTTC
CSALDTSYEQYF
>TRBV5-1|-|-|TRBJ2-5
TGCGCCAGCAGCTTGGCCTACCAAGAGACCCAGTACTTC
CASSLAYQETQYF
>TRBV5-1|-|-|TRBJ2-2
TGCGCCAGCAGCTTTAACAGGGACACCGGGGAGCTGTTTTTT
CASSFNRDTGELFF
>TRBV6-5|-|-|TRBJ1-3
TGTGCCAGCAGTCCTTCAGGCTTCTCTGGAAACACCATATATTTT
CASSPSGFSGNTIYF
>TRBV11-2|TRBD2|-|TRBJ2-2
TGTGCCAGCGGATTTAGCGGGAGGGTTTTCTTCGGGGAGCTGTTTTTT
CASGFSGRVFFGELFF
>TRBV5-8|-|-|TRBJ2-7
TGTGCCAGCAGCCCGGACCGGGACATCTACGAGCAGTACTTC
CASSPDRDIYEQYF
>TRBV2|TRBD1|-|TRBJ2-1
TGTGCCAGCAGCGGGGACAGGGGGCTGGAGAATGAGCAGTTCTTC
CASSGDRGLENEQFF
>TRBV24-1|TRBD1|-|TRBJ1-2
TGTGCCACCAGTGGAGGGACAGCCGAACATGGCTACACCTTC
CATSGGTAEHGYTF
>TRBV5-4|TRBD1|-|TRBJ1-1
TGTGCCAGCAGCTCCACCTTCGCTAAACAGGGGGGCACTGAAGCTTTCTTT
CASSSTFAKQGGTEAFF
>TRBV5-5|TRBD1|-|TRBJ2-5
TGTGCCAGCAGCTTAAGGGGCCGGACAGGGGGGCTTCAAGAGACCCAGTACTTC
CASSLRGRTGGLQETQYF
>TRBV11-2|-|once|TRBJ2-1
TGTGCCAGCGGGAGAGAAAGCTCCTACAATGAGCAGTTCTTC
CASGRESSYNEQFF
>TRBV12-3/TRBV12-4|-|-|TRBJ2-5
TGTGCCAGCAGTTTAAACGGAGAGACCCAGTACTTC
CASSLNGETQYF
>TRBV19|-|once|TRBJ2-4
TGTGCCAGTAGTGGCATCGGGGGAGCGGCCAAAAACATTCAGTACTTC
CASSGIGGAAKNIQYF
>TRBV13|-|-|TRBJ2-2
TGTGCCAGCAGCTTGGCACAGGTGAACACCGGGGAGCTGTTTTTT
CASSLAQVNTGELFF
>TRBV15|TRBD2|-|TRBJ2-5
TGTGCCACCAGCAGAGATCGGGGGGTCCAAGAGACCCAGTACTTC
CATSRDRGVQETQYF
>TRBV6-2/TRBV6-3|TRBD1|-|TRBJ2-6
TGTGCCAGCAGTCTGACAGGGGACTCTGGGGCCAACGTCCTGACTTTC
CASSLTGDSGANVLTF
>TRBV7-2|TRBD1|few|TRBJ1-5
TGTGCCAGCAGCTCCGCTCCCAGGGGGAATCAGCCCCAGCATTTT
CASSSAPRGNQPQHF
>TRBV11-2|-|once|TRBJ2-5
TGTGCCAGCAGCACCGGGACAAATCAAGAGACCCAGTACTTC
CASSTGTNQETQYF
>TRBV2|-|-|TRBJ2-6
TGTGCCAGCAGGGGGGCTTCTGGGGCCAACGTCCTGACTTTC
CASRGASGANVLTF
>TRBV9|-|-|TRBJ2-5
TGTGCCAGCAGCGTAGGGAACAGCCAAGAGACCCAGTACTTC
CASSVGNSQETQYF
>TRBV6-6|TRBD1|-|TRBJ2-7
TGTGCCAGCGGGCGACAGGACAGGGGTTACGAGCAGTACTTC
CASGRQDRGYEQYF
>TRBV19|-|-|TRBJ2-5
TGTGCCAGTAGTATCCCCACTAGGGGGGGTTTGTCCCAGTACTTC
CASSIPTRGGLSQYF
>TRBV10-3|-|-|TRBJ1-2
TGTGCCACGGTAACGGCGGTTTCCTTTGAGGCATTCTACACCTTC
CATVTAVSFEAFYTF
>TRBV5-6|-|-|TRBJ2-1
TGTGCCAGCAGTCCCGGGAACGAGCAGTTCTTC
CASSPGNEQFF
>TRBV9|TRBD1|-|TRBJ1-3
TGTGCCAGCAGCGTAGATGCTTATCATGGGACAGGGGGTAGAAACACCATATATTTT
CASSVDAYHGTGGRNTIYF
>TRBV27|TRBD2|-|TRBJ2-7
TGTGCCAGCGGACTAGCGGGAGGGCCCTTCGAGCAGTACTTC
CASGLAGGPFEQYF
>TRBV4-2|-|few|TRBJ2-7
TGTGCCAGCAGCCTGCCCGGGGGGCCGGACGAGCAGTACTTC
CASSLPGGPDEQYF
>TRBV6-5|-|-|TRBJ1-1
TGTGCCAGCAGGGGCCTGGGGGGGTCGAACACTGAAGCTTTCTTT
CASRGLGGSNTEAFF
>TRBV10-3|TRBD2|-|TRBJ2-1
TGTGCCATCAGTGAAGTGACTAGCGGGCCCTACAATGAGCAGTTCTTC
CAISEVTSGPYNEQFF
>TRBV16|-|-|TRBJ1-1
TGTGCCAGCAGCCAATCGTCAGGGCGGTTTGAAGCTTTCTTT
CASSQSSGRFEAFF
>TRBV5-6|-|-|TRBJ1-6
TGTGCCAGCAGCTCGTCTAATTCACCCCTCCACTTT
CASSSSNSPLHF
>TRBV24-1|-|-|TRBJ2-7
TGTGCCACCAGTGATGGAGGGACAGCCGCCCACGAGCAGTACTTC
CATSDGGTAAHEQYF